This paragraph reports one T cell receptor beta chain. Its antigen is as yet unknown. Assay used: immunoSEQ multiplex PCR; TCRdb lists only in-frame clones, some missing. The top ten hold under 9.5% of the sample, which has some 20,000 clones, roughly 79% seen once. The V gene's germline CDR1 is SGHNT and CDR2 YYREEE (reference sequence). Trimming left V 4 bases short and J 2 bases short, with 1 base between. The CDR3 totals 10 residues. This record belongs to a study of neoadjuvant nivolumab and ipilimumab in lung cancer. Study-level points and caveats: Higher pretherapy blood TCR richness went with higher resected-tumor richness. TCR richness and clonality were higher in tumors than adjacent uninvolved lung. TCR receptors were sequenced in few samples.

The input for sequencing was tumor tissue, taken after neoadjuvant nivolumab, alone or with ipilimumab, at or shortly before surgery. The rearrangement links TRBV5-4 to TRBJ2-7; D unclear. This receptor was identified in an adult with non-small cell lung cancer. CDR3 sequence: CASSPYEQYF. The CDR3 DNA sequence: TGTGCCAGCAGCCCCTACGAGCAGTACTTC. The complete variable domain, with remaining parts taken from reference TRBV5-4 and TRBJ2-7, reads ETGVTQSPTHLIKTRGQQVTLRCSSQSGHNTVSWYQQALGQGPQFIFQYYREEENGRGNFPPRFSGLQFPNYSSELNVNALELDDSALYLCASSPYEQYFGPGTRLTVT.